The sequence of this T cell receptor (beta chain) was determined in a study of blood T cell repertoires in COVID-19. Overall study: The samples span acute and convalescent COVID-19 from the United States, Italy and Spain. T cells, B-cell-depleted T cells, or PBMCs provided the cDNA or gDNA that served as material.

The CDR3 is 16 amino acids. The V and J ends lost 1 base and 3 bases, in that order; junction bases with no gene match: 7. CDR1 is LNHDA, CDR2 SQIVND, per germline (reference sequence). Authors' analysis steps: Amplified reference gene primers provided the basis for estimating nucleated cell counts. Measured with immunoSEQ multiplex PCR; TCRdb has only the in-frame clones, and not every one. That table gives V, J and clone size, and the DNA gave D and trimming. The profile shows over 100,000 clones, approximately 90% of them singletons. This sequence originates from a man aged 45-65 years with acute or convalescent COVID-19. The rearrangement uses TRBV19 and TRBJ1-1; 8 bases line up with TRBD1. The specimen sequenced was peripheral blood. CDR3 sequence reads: CASSIGRQGRDTEAFF. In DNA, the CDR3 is TGTGCCAGTAGTATAGGACGACAGGGGAGGGACACTGAAGCTTTCTTT.